A selection of T cell receptor beta chains follows, all from one sample in a study of blood T cell repertoires in COVID-19. Profiled with immunoSEQ multiplex PCR; TCRdb holds only in-frame clones, not every one. The data show around 130,000 clones, approximately 88% seen once. Sequenced material: peripheral blood. These receptors all stem from a man aged 60-69 years with active or convalescent COVID-19. CDR3s include the opening cysteine and the closing phenylalanine or tryptophan. D genes are given only for firm matches. Not every row has a clone size; where given, it reads once, few, many or a size class.

J gene | clone size | D gene | V gene | CDR3 DNA | CDR3 protein
TRBJ1-4 | NA | NA | TRBV9 | TGTGCCAGCAGCGTAGGGGGGGATAATGAAAAACTGTTTTTT | CASSVGGDNEKLFF
TRBJ2-7 | NA | TRBD2 | TRBV25-1 | TGTGCCAGCAGTGTCGGGGGGACTTACGAGCAGTACTTC | CASSVGGTYEQYF
TRBJ2-5 | NA | NA | TRBV20-1 | TGCAGTGCTAGAACTATTGAGGCCCAGTACTTC | CSARTIEAQYF
TRBJ2-5 | NA | TRBD1 | TRBV5-1 | TGCGCCAGCAGCTTCAGGGGGCGGGGTAGTCCGGAGACCCAGTACTTC | CASSFRGRGSPETQYF
TRBJ2-2 | NA | NA | TRBV21-1 | TGTGCCAGCAGCAAAGAGGACAGGCACACCGGGGAGCTGTTTTTT | CASSKEDRHTGELFF
TRBJ2-7 | NA | TRBD1 | TRBV28 | TGTGCCAGCAGTTTATTTCAGGGGGCGCGTGAGCAGTACTTC | CASSLFQGAREQYF
TRBJ2-1 | once | NA | TRBV28 | TGTGCCAGCAGTGGACAGTACAATGAGCAGTTCTTC | CASSGQYNEQFF
TRBJ1-5 | once | NA | TRBV28 | TGTGCCAGCAGACAAAGCAATCAGCCCCAGCATTTT | CASRQSNQPQHF
TRBJ2-2 | NA | TRBD2 | TRBV4-2 | TGTGCCAGCAGCCACCTCCGACTAGCGGGAGGGCCAGTGAACACCGGGGAGCTGTTTTTT | CASSHLRLAGGPVNTGELFF
TRBJ2-7 | NA | TRBD2 | TRBV27 | TGTGCCAGCAGTTCCGGGACTAGCGGGACCTACGAGCAGTACTTC | CASSSGTSGTYEQYF
TRBJ1-1 | once | NA | TRBV11-2 | TGTGCCAGCAGCCGATTAAGACAGGCGAGAGACCAGCAAGCTTTCTTT | CASSRLRQARDQQAFF
TRBJ2-7 | NA | NA | TRBV18 | TGTGCCAGCTCACCCACAGGGCACTACGAGCAGTACTTC | CASSPTGHYEQYF
TRBJ1-4 | NA | TRBD1 | TRBV27 | TGTGCCAGCAGTCCGCAGCCGGGACAGGAAAAACTGTTTTTT | CASSPQPGQEKLFF
TRBJ1-1 | NA | TRBD1 | TRBV2 | TGTGCCAGCAGTCTCAAAGGACAGGGGTCGGACACTGAAGCTTTCTTT | CASSLKGQGSDTEAFF
TRBJ2-3 | NA | TRBD2 | TRBV6-5 | TGTGCCAGCAGTTACTCCGCTAGCGGCCTCACAGATACGCAGTATTTT | CASSYSASGLTDTQYF
TRBJ1-2 | NA | NA | TRBV30 | TGTGCCTGGAGGAGGAAAATGGAGGCCTATGGCTACACCTTC | CAWRRKMEAYGYTF
TRBJ2-3 | once | TRBD2 | TRBV5-1 | TGCGCCAGCAGCTTCCAAGGACTAGCGGGAGGGCGTGTCACAGATACGCAGTATTTT | CASSFQGLAGGRVTDTQYF
TRBJ2-7 | NA | TRBD1 | TRBV18 | TGTGCCAGCTCACCTTACGGGACAGGGGGCACCTACGAGCAGTACTTC | CASSPYGTGGTYEQYF
TRBJ1-3 | NA | NA | TRBV2 | TGTGCCAGCAGAGCCCGGGGGTTTTCATCTGGAAACACCATATATTTT | CASRARGFSSGNTIYF
TRBJ2-3 | NA | TRBD1 | TRBV7-3 | TGTGCCAGCAGCCCAGAGGGGACAGTAAGGACAGATACGCAGTATTTT | CASSPEGTVRTDTQYF
TRBJ2-3 | many | NA | TRBV7-9 | TGTGCCAGCAGCTTAGCTAAGCTCTCTAGCACAGATACGCAGTATTTT | CASSLAKLSSTDTQYF
TRBJ2-1 | NA | NA | TRBV2 | TGTGCCAGCAGTGAAGGGACCCGCCGCGGGAATGAGCAGTTCTTC | CASSEGTRRGNEQFF
TRBJ2-3 | once | TRBD2 | TRBV25-1 | TGTGCCAGCAGTGACCGACGGGAGGGCCGGAATACGCAGTATTTT | CASSDRREGRNTQYF
TRBJ2-7 | NA | TRBD2 | TRBV19 | TGTGCCAGTAGTAGAACGGGACTAGCGGCTTTTGGGCAGTACTTC | CASSRTGLAAFGQYF
TRBJ2-1 | NA | TRBD2 | TRBV19 | TGTGCCAGTACCCGACTAGCGGTCGCCTCCTACAATGAGCAGTTCTTC | CASTRLAVASYNEQFF
TRBJ1-6 | NA | NA | TRBV18 | TGTGCCAGCTCATCGGGACAAGGATCCTCCTATAATTCACCCCTCCACTTT | CASSSGQGSSYNSPLHF
TRBJ1-1 | NA | TRBD1 | TRBV12-3/TRBV12-4 | TGTGCCAGCAGCAGGACAGGGAAAACTGAAGCTTTCTTT | CASSRTGKTEAFF
TRBJ1-5 | NA | TRBD1 | TRBV19 | TGTGCCAGTACCCTTGGGACAGGGGTCAATCAGCCCCAGCATTTT | CASTLGTGVNQPQHF
TRBJ2-3 | NA | NA | TRBV19 | TGTGCCAGTAGTGCGCAGGGGTGGGCAGATACGCAGTATTTT | CASSAQGWADTQYF
TRBJ2-1 | NA | NA | TRBV7-9 | TGTGCCAGCAGCCCACGTGAGCGGAACTACAATGAGCAGTTCTTC | CASSPRERNYNEQFF
TRBJ2-5 | NA | TRBD2 | TRBV24-1 | TGTGCCACCAGTGACCCGGGACTAGCGGGAGGGCCCTCTTTCGGGGAGACCCAGTACTTC | CATSDPGLAGGPSFGETQYF
TRBJ2-5 | many | NA | TRBV24-1 | TGTGCCACCAGCGACAGAAATATAGAGACCCAGTACTTC | CATSDRNIETQYF
TRBJ2-7 | NA | TRBD2 | TRBV7-2 | TGTGCCAGCAGCTCCGGGACTAGCGGGAGCCGCGAGCAGTACTTC | CASSSGTSGSREQYF
TRBJ1-2 | NA | TRBD1 | TRBV10-3 | TGTGCCATCAGCGACAGGGGGCTGAGGGCTAACTATGGCTACACCTTC | CAISDRGLRANYGYTF
TRBJ2-7 | NA | TRBD1 | TRBV28 | TGTGCCAGCAGTTTCCCCTCGACAGGGGGCGGCGAGCAGTACTTC | CASSFPSTGGGEQYF
TRBJ2-1 | NA | TRBD2 | TRBV5-4 | TGTGCCAGCAGCCTAGCGGGTGGGGTGGGGGAGCAGTTCTTC | CASSLAGGVGEQFF